The sequence of this T cell receptor beta chain was determined in a study of T-cell memory formation after mild COVID-19. The overall study: Clusters were largely donor specific.

The CDR3 is 16 residues long. Germline values: CDR1 SGHNT, CDR2 YYREEE (reference sequence). V was pared by 1 base and J by 3 bases, with 15 bases between. A note on this clonotype: The antigen remains unidentified.

TCRdb processed the 5' RACE reads anew with MiXCR; each CDR3 protein has one entry. The table has about 350,000 distinct CDR3 sequences, roughly 15% seen once. Study-level results: Clones shrinking from day 15 to 85 showed even CD4/CD8 mixes; later expanders tilted CD4+.

What was sequenced was PBMCs or a T cell subset sorted from them (not recorded which). The receptor was derived from a man in his late teens or twenties who had mild COVID-19 (a few samples of this study predate the infection). Cell type and time point are not known. The J gene is TRBJ2-3, the V gene TRBV5-4; TRBD2 might be the D (5 bases). The CDR3 protein is CASSLSVASLTDTQYF. CDR3 DNA sequence: TGTGCCAGCAGCTTGTCTGTAGCTAGCCTAACAGATACGCAGTATTTT.